This TCR beta chain was documented in a study of PD-L1 blockade in urothelial cancer. Urothelial carcinoma in patients was locally advanced or metastatic. Pretreatment sampling and on-treatment sampling together yielded between 1 and 8 samples for each patient. A note on this clone: No DNA is shown, since the ends of the CDR3 on it are uncertain; the CDR3 is the one TCRdb lists.

TCRdb keeps only in-frame clones here, not all; method: immunoSEQ multiplex PCR. The sample has more than 70,000 clones, less than 90% seen once. This clonotype was obtained from a man aged 60 to 69 with urothelial cancer. Sequenced here: PBMCs, sampled around atezolizumab (anti-PD-L1) treatment.

Here the CDR3 reads CASSFLWGGLQTGELFF. The rearrangement links TRBV5-6 to TRBJ2-2; the table's D call TRBD2 went unverified against the DNA. The CDR3 has 17 residues if both end residues are counted. The germline V gene encodes CDR1 SGHDT and CDR2 YYEEEE.